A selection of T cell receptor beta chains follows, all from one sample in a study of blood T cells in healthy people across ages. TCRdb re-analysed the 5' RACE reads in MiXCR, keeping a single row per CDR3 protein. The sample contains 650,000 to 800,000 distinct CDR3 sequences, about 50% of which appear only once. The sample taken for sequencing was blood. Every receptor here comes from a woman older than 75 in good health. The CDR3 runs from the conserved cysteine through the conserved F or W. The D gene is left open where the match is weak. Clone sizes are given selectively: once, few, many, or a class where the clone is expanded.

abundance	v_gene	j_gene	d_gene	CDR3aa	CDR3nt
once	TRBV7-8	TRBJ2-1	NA	CASSWQGGRSSYNEQFF	TGTGCCAGCAGCTGGCAGGGGGGGCGAAGCTCCTACAATGAGCAGTTCTTC
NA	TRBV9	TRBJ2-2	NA	CASSVNVNTGELFF	TGTGCCAGCAGCGTAAACGTGAACACCGGGGAGCTGTTTTTT
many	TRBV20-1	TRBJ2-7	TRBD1	CSALDRAVSYEQYF	TGCAGTGCCTTGGACAGGGCGGTCTCCTACGAGCAGTACTTC
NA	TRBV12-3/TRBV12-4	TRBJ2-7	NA	CATQARTDGYEQYF	TGTGCCACCCAGGCACGGACAGACGGATACGAGCAGTACTTC
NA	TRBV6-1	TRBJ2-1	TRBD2	CASVNRASGSRRRDEQFF	TGTGCCAGCGTCAACCGGGCTAGCGGGAGTCGAAGACGCGATGAGCAGTTCTTC
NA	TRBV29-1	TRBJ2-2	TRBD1	CSIDRVGTGELFF	TGCAGCATAGACAGGGTTGGCACCGGGGAGCTGTTTTTT
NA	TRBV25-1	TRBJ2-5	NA	CAGSDETSSETQYF	TGTGCCGGCAGTGACGAGACGTCCTCGGAGACCCAGTACTTC
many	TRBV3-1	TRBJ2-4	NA	CASSQVTMENIQYF	TGTGCCAGCAGCCAAGTAACCATGGAAAACATTCAGTACTTC
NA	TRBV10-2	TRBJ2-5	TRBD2	CASSDGLAGDQETQYF	TGCGCCAGCAGTGATGGGCTAGCGGGGGACCAAGAGACCCAGTACTTC
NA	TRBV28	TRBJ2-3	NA	CASSGDKNTQYF	TGTGCCAGCAGTGGTGACAAGAATACGCAGTATTTT
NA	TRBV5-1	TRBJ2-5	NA	CASSLTGSEETQYF	TGCGCCAGCAGCTTGACAGGGTCTGAAGAGACCCAGTACTTC
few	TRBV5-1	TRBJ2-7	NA	CASSLVLTTHSYEQYF	TGCGCCAGCAGCTTGGTACTAACGACTCACTCCTACGAGCAGTACTTC
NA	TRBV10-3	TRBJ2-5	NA	CAIAFEQETQYF	TGTGCCATAGCATTTGAACAAGAGACCCAGTACTTC
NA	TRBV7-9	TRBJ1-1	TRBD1	CASSPGQGLRTEAFF	TGTGCCAGCAGCCCCGGACAGGGGTTGAGGACTGAAGCTTTCTTT
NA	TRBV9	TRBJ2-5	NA	CASSVVQGTQETQYF	TGTGCCAGCAGCGTTGTCCAGGGTACCCAAGAGACCCAGTACTTC
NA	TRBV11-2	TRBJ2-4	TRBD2	CASSQDLAGGVAKNIQYF	TGTGCCAGCAGTCAAGACCTAGCGGGAGGGGTAGCCAAAAACATTCAGTACTTC
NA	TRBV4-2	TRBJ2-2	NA	CASSQRRTNTGELFF	TGTGCCAGCAGCCAAAGGAGGACGAACACCGGGGAGCTGTTTTTT
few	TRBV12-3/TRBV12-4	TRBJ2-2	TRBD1	CASSSSGTGVTGELFF	TGTGCCAGCAGTTCGTCCGGGACAGGGGTTACCGGGGAGCTGTTTTTT
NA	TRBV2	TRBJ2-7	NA	CASSFLAHEQYF	TGTGCCAGCAGCTTCCTAGCGCACGAGCAGTACTTC
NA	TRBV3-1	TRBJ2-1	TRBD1	CASSLQGQVWNEQFF	TGTGCCAGCAGCCTTCAGGGACAGGTCTGGAATGAGCAGTTCTTC
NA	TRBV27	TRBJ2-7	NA	CASTTGRAEQYF	TGTGCCAGCACCACGGGAAGGGCCGAGCAGTACTTC
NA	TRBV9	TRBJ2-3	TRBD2	CAGSAPRSGGASTDTQYF	TGTGCCGGCAGCGCCCCCAGGAGCGGGGGGGCTAGCACAGATACGCAGTATTTT
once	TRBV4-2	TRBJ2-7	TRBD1	CASSHSGGSYEQYF	TGTGCCAGCAGCCATTCAGGGGGCTCTTACGAGCAGTACTTC
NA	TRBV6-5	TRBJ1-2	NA	CACSYSRDYGYTF	TGTGCCTGCAGTTACTCCCGGGACTATGGCTACACCTTC
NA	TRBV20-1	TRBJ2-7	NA	CSARRAGSSYEQYF	TGCAGTGCTAGGAGGGCTGGGAGCTCCTACGAGCAGTACTTC
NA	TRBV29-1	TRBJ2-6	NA	CSVGAGVGANVLTF	TGCAGCGTTGGAGCAGGGGTGGGGGCCAACGTCCTGACTTTC
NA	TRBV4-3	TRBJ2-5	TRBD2	CASSPSSGGGQETQYF	TGCGCCAGCAGCCCCTCCAGCGGGGGTGGACAAGAGACCCAGTACTTC
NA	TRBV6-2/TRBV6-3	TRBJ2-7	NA	CASRPSRTYEQYF	TGTGCCAGCAGGCCATCGAGGACCTACGAGCAGTACTTC
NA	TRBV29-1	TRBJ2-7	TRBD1	CSARDRGFYEQYF	TGCAGCGCCCGGGACAGGGGATTCTACGAGCAGTACTTC
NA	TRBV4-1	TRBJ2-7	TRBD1	CASSQSDRADYEQYF	TGCGCCAGCAGCCAAAGCGACAGGGCGGACTACGAGCAGTACTTC
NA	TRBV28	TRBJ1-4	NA	CASSLGGRSEELFF	TGTGCCAGCAGTTTGGGGGGGCGTTCGGAGGAACTGTTTTTT
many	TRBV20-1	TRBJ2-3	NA	CSANAGGLTDTQYF	TGCAGTGCTAACGCGGGCGGGCTCACAGATACGCAGTATTTT
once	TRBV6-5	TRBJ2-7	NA	CAGAGGIYNEQYF	TGTGCCGGCGCCGGGGGAATCTACAATGAGCAGTACTTC
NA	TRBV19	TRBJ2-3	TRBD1	CASSSGQASDTQYF	TGTGCCAGTAGTTCGGGACAGGCGTCCGATACGCAGTATTTT
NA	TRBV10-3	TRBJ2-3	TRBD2	CAISESTGTSGTDTQYF	TGTGCCATCAGTGAGTCGACCGGGACTAGCGGCACAGATACGCAGTATTTT
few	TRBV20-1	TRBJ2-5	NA	CRGGGSHAERQETQYF	TGCAGGGGAGGGGGCAGTCATGCCGAAAGACAAGAGACCCAGTACTTC
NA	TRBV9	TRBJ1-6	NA	CASSESRSYNSPLHF	TGTGCCAGCAGCGAGAGTAGGTCCTATAATTCACCCCTCCACTTT
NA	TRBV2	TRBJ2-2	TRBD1	CASSELGQGGTGELFF	TGTGCCAGCAGTGAATTGGGACAGGGTGGCACCGGGGAGCTGTTTTTT
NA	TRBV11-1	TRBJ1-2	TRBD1	CASSGRDRSANYGYTF	TGTGCCAGCAGCGGCCGGGACAGGTCAGCTAACTATGGCTACACCTTC
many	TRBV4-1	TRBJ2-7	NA	CASSQVQLAAYEQYF	TGCGCCAGCAGCCAAGTTCAGTTGGCCGCCTACGAGCAGTACTTC
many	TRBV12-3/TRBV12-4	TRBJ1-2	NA	CASSSSLGGYYGYTF	TGTGCCAGCAGTTCCTCCCTCGGAGGATACTATGGCTACACCTTC
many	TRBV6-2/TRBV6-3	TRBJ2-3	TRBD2	CASSAGGALTDTQYF	TGTGCCAGCAGTGCCGGGGGGGCGCTCACAGATACGCAGTATTTT
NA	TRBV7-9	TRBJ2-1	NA	CASSLILGAQFF	TGTGCCAGCAGCTTAATATTGGGGGCGCAGTTCTTC
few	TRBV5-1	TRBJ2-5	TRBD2	CASSSWTSGSTGETQYF	TGCGCCAGCAGCTCATGGACTAGCGGGAGTACGGGAGAGACCCAGTACTTC
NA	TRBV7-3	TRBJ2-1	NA	CASSKGQLNEQFF	TGTGCCAGCAGTAAAGGACAGCTCAATGAGCAGTTCTTC
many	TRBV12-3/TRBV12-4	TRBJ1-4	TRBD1	CASSLGRGRDEKLFF	TGTGCCAGCAGTTTAGGCAGGGGGCGCGATGAAAAACTGTTTTTT